The present entry profiles one TCR beta chain with its context. This record comes from a study of beta chain features in type 1 diabetes. Sequenced material consisted of expressed TCRB transcripts (all of the isolated RNA was reverse transcribed). Measured with immunoSEQ multiplex PCR; TCRdb has only the in-frame clones, and not every one. The table has 150,000 to 180,000 clones, 11% seen once. CDR1 MNHNS and CDR2 SASEGT come from the germline V gene. There are 11 residues in the CDR3. Trimming left V 6 bases short and J 5 bases short, with 7 bases between. The J gene is TRBJ2-5, the V gene TRBV6-1; D gene unclear. The TCR originated in a man younger than 35 in good health. Sequenced: central memory CD4+ T cells from blood. The CDR3 coding sequence is TGTGCCAGCAGGACACTTGAGACCCAGTACTTC. Translation: CASRTLETQYF.